One and the same sample provided the 3 T cell receptor beta chains below, sequenced in a study of tumor-infiltrating lymphocytes in primary liver carcinoma. The source material, about 18-31 mg of unsorted bulk tissue, was used to co-extract RNA and DNA. A primer in the constant region served to generate TCR beta cDNA from 500 ng of total RNA. Libraries of TCR beta came from three nested multiplex PCR rounds with slightly modified ARM-PCR. Researchers ran the first two PCR rounds for roughly 11 cycles each with TRBV1-TRBV30 forward primers and a C-beta reverse primer. TCRdb redid the calling of the multiplex PCR reads with MiXCR, one entry per CDR3 protein. The table records about 120,000 distinct CDR3 sequences, approximately 71% of them present only once. Sequencing was done on a sample of tumor-adjacent normal liver tissue. Receptor source: an older woman with primary liver carcinoma and hepatitis B virus infection.

This clonotype was seen many times. CDR3 sequence reads: CAIRGTGSGYTF. The CDR3 DNA is TGTGCCATCAGGGGGACAGGGTCTGGCTACACCTTC. The V gene is TRBV10-3, the J gene TRBJ1-2; TRBD1 aligns across 9 bases. Germline CDR1 is ENHRY and CDR2 is SYGVKD. The CDR3 loop spans 12 amino acids. Trimming removed 6 bases from V and 7 bases from J; junction bases left unmatched: 3.

About this clonotype: This sequence may be a read error, since a much larger clone differs from it by one base. This chain uses TRBV30 with TRBJ2-7, with 10 bases identical to TRBD1. Per the germline V gene, CDR1 is GTSNPN and CDR2 is SVGIG (reference sequence). The CDR3 is 13 residues long. CDR3 nucleotides: TGTGCCTGGAATAGGGACAGGGGCTACGATCAGTACTTC. This gives the protein CAWNRDRGYDQYF.

This clonotype was picked up one time. The conserved phenylalanine or tryptophan is not found at the CDR3 terminus, so this likely reflects a read error. The chain uses TRBV29-1 and TRBJ2-7; 7 bases match TRBD2. The CDR3 covers 13 residues. The J segment lost 5 bases and the V segment lost 6 bases, leaving 10 bases of the junction unmatched. The germline V gene encodes CDR1 SQVTM and CDR2 ANQGSEA. The DNA for the CDR3 is TGCAGCGTGGGGGAGACTAGCAGCGACGAGCAGTACCTC. This codes for CSVGETSSDEQYL.